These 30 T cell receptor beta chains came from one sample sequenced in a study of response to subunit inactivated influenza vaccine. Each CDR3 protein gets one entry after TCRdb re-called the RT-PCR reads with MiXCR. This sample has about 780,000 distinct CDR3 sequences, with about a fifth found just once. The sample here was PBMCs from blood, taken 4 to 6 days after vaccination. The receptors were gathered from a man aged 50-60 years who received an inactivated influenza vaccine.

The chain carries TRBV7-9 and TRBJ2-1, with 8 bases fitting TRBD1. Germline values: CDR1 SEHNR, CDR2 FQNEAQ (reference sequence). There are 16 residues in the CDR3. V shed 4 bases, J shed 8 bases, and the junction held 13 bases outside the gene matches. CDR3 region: CASSSGSGGNMDEQFF. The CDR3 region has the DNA TGTGCCAGCAGCTCGGGCTCAGGGGGCAATATGGATGAGCAGTTCTTC.

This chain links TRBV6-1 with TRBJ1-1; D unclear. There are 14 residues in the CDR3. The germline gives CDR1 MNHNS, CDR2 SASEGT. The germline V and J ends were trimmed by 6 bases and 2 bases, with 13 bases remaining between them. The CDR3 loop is CASRNLGSNTEAFF. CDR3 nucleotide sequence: TGTGCCAGCAGAAACCTCGGGTCAAACACTGAAGCTTTCTTT.

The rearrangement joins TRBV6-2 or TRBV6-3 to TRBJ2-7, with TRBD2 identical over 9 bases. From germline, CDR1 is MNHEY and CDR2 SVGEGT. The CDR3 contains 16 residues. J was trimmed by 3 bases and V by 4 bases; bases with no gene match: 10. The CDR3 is CASSSSGGRLLYEQYF. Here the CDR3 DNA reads TGTGCCAGCAGTTCGAGCGGGGGGCGCCTCCTCTACGAGCAGTACTTC.

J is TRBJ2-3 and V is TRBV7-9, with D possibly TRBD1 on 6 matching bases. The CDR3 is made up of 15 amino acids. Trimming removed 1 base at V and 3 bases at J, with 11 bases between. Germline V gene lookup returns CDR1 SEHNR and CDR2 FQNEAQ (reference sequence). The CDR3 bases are TGTGCCAGCAGCTTAGATCTGGGGGCAACAGATACGCAGTATTTT. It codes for CASSLDLGATDTQYF.

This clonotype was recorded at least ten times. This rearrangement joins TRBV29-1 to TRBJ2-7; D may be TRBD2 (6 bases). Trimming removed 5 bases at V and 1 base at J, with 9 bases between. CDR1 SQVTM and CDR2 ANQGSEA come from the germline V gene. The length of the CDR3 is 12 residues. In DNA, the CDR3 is TGCAGCGTTACGGGACTTTCCTACGAGCAGTACTTC. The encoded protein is CSVTGLSYEQYF.

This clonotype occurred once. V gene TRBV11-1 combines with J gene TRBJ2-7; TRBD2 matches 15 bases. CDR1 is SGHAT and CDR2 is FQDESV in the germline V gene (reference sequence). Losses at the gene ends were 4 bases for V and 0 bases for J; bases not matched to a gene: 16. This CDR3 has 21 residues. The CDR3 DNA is TGTGCCAGCAGCTCCACCCTCTTTGGACTAGCGGGGGGGTCCTCCTCCTACGAGCAGTACTTC. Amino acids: CASSSTLFGLAGGSSSYEQYF.

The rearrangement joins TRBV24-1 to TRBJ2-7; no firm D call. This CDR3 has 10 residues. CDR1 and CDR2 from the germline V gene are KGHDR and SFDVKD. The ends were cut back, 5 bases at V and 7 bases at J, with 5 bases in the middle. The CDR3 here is CATSVCEQYF. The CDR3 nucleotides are TGTGCCACCAGTGTATGTGAGCAGTACTTC.

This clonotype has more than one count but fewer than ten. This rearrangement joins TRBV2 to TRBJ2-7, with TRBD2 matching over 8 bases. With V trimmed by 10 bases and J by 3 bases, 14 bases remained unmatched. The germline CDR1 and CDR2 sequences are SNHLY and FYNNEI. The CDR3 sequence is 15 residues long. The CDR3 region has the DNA TGTGCCACCCGGCGGGAGGTAACGATTGACTACGAGCAGTACTTC. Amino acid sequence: CATRREVTIDYEQYF.

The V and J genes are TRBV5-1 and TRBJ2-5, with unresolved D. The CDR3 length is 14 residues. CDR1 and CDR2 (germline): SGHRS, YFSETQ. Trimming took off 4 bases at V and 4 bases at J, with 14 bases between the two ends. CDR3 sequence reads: CASSPQNLGETQYF. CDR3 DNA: TGCGCCAGCAGCCCCCAGAACCTCGGAGAGACCCAGTACTTC. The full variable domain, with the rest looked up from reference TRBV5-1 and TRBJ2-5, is KAGVTQTPRYLIKTRGQQVTLSCSPISGHRSVSWYQQTPGQGLQFLFEYFSETQRNKGNFPGRFSGRQFSNSRSEMNVSTLELGDSALYLCASSPQNLGETQYFGPGTRLLVL.

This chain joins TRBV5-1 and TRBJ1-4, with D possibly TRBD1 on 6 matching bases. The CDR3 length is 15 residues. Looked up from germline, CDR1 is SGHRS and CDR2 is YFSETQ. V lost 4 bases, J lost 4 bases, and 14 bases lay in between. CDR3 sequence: CASSQRGRGNEKLFF. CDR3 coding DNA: TGCGCCAGCAGCCAACGGGGGCGCGGTAATGAAAAACTGTTTTTT.

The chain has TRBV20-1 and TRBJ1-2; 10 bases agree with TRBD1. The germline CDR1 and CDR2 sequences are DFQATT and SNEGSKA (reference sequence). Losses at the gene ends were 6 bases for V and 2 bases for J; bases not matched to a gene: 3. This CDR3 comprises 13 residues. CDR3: CSAADRGNYGYTF. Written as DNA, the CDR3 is TGCAGTGCGGCGGACAGGGGGAACTATGGCTACACCTTC.

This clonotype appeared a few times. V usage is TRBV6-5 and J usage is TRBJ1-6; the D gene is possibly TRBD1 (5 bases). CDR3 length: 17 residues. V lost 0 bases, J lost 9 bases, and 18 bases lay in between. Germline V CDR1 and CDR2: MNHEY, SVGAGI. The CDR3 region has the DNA TGTGCCAGCAGTTACTCTTCGTTAGGACTTAGGGGTTCACCCCTCCACTTT. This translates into CASSYSSLGLRGSPLHF.

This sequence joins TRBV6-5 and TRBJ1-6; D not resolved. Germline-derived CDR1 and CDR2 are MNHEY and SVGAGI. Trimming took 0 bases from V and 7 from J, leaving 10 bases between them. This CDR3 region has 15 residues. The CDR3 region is CASSYSTALNSPLHF. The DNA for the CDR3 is TGTGCCAGCAGTTACTCCACAGCTCTCAATTCACCCCTCCACTTT.

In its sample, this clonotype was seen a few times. The CDR3 loop reads CASSQFPWGQGTDTQYF. As DNA, the CDR3 is TGCGCCAGCAGCCAATTCCCATGGGGTCAAGGCACAGATACGCAGTATTTT. The rearrangement uses TRBV4-1 and TRBJ2-3; D uncertain. Deletions cut 2 bases from V and 1 base from J, with 16 bases between. This CDR3 has 17 residues. Germline V lookup: CDR1 MGHRA, CDR2 YSYEKL.

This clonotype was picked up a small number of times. The CDR3 is CASSPQWTPNTEAFF. CDR3 DNA sequence: TGTGCCAGCTCACCTCAATGGACACCGAACACTGAAGCTTTCTTT. The chain is built from TRBV18 and TRBJ1-1, with D perhaps matching TRBD1 (5 bases). CDR3 size: 15 residues. Germline CDR1 and CDR2: KGHSH and LQKENI. V lost 3 bases and J 1 base, leaving 12 bases between the germline ends.

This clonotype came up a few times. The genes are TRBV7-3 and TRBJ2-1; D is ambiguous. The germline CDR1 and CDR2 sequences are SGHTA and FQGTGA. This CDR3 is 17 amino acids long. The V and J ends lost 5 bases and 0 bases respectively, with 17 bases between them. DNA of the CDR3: TGTGCCAGCAGCCCGAACTCCCTACCTAACTCCTACAATGAGCAGTTCTTC. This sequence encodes CASSPNSLPNSYNEQFF.

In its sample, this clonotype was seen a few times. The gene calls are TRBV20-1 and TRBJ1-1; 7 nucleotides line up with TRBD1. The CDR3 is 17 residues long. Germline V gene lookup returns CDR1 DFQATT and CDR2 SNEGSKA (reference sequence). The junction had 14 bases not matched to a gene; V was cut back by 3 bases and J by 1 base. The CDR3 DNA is TGCAGTGCTAGGGGGATTCCCAGAGGGGGCGGGAACACTGAAGCTTTCTTT. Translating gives CSARGIPRGGGNTEAFF.

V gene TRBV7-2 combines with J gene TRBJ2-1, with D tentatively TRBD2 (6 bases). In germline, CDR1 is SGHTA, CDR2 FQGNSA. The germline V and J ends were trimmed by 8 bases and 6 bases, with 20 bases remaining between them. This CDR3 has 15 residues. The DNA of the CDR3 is TGTGCCAGCGGAGGGCGGCCCCTGGGCTTCAATGAGCAGTTCTTC. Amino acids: CASGGRPLGFNEQFF. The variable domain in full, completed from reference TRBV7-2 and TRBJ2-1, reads GAGVSQSPSNKVTEKGKDVELRCDPISGHTALYWYRQSLGQGLEFLIYFQGNSAPDKSGLPSDRFSAERTGGSVSTLTIQRTQQEDSAVYLCASGGRPLGFNEQFFGPGTRLTVL.

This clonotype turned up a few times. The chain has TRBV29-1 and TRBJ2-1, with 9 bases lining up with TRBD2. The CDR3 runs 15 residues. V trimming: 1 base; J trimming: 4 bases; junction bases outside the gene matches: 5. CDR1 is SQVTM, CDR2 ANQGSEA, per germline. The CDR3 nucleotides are TGCAGCGTTGAAGGCCGACTAGCGGAATACAATGAGCAGTTCTTC. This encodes CSVEGRLAEYNEQFF.

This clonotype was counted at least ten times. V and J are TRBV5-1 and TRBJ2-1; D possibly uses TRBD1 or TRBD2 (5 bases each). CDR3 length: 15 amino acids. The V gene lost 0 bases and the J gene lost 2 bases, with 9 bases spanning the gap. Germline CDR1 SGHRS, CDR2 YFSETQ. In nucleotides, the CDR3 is TGCGCCAGCAGCTTGGTTGGGGGAACCTACAATGAGCAGTTCTTC. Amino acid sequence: CASSLVGGTYNEQFF.

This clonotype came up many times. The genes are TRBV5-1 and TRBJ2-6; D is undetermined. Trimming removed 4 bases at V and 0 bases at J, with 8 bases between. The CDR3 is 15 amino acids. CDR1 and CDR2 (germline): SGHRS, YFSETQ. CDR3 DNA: TGCGCCAGCAGCCTTGAGAGCTCTGGGGCCAACGTCCTGACTTTC. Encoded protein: CASSLESSGANVLTF.

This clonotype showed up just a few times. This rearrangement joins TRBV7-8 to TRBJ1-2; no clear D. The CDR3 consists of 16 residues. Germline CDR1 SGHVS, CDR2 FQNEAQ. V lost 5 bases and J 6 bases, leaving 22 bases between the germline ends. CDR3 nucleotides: TGTGCCAGCAGCGTAGAAGACCCGGGCCTCCCCGATGGCTACACCTTC. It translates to CASSVEDPGLPDGYTF.

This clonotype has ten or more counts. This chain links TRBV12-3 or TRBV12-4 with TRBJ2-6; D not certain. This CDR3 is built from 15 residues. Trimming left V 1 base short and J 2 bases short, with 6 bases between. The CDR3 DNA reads TGTGCCAGCAGTTTAGGGGATCCTGGGGCCAACGTCCTGACTTTC. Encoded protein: CASSLGDPGANVLTF.

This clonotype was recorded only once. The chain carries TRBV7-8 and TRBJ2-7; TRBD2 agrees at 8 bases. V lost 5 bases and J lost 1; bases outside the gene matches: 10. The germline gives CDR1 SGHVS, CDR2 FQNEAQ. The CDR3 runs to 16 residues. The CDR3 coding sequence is TGTGCCAGCAGCCCCTTGGCTAGCGGGTTTTCCTACGAGCAGTACTTC. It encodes CASSPLASGFSYEQYF. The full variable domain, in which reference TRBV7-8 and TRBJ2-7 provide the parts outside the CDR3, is GAGVSQSPRYKVAKRGQDVALRCDPISGHVSLFWYQQALGQGPEFLTYFQNEAQLDKSGLPSDRFFAERPEGSVSTLKIQRTQQEDSAVYLCASSPLASGFSYEQYFGPGTRLTVT.

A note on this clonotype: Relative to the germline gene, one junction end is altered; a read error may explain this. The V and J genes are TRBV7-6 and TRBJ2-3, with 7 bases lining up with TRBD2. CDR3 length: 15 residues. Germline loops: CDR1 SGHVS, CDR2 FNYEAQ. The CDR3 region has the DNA TGTGCCAGCAGTTTAGCGGGCAGACCGACAGATACGCAGTATTTT. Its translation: CASSLAGRPTDTQYF.

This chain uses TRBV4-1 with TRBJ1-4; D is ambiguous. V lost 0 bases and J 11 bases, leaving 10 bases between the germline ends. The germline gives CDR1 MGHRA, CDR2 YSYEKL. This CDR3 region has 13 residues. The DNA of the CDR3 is TGCGCCAGCAGCCAAGAGACCCTGAGGAAACTGTTTTTT. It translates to CASSQETLRKLFF.

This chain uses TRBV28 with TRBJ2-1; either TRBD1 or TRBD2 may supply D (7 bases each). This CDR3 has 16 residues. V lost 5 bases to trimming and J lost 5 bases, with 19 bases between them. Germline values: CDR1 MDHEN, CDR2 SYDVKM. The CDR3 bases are TGTGCCAGCAGTGCCTATGCAGGGGGGGGTAACAATGAGCAGTTCTTC. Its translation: CASSAYAGGGNNEQFF.

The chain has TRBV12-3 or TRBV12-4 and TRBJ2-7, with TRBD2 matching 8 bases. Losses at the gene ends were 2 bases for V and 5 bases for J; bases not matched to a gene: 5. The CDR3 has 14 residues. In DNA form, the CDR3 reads TGTGCCAGCAGTTTAATAACGGGAGGGAACGAGCAGTACTTC. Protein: CASSLITGGNEQYF.

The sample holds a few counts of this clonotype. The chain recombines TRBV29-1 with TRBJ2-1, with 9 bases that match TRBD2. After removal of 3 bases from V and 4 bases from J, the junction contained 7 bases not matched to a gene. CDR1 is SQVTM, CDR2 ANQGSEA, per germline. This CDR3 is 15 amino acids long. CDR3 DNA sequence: TGCAGCGTTGAGGCAAGACTAGCGGCTTACAATGAGCAGTTCTTC. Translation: CSVEARLAAYNEQFF.

CDR3 sequence reads: CATSRAPGREEQYF. The CDR3 DNA follows: TGTGCCACCAGCAGAGCCCCGGGACGGGAAGAGCAGTACTTC. The J gene is TRBJ2-7, the V gene TRBV15, with D possibly being TRBD1 or TRBD2 (5 bases each). Trimming cost V 1 base and J 7 bases, with 14 bases left between them. Germline CDR1 is LNHNV and CDR2 is YYDKDF (reference sequence). The CDR3 covers 14 residues. Supplemented by reference TRBV15 and TRBJ2-7, the full variable domain reads DAMVIQNPRYQVTQFGKPVTLSCSQTLNHNVMYWYQQKSSQAPKLLFHYYDKDFNNEADTPDNFQSRRPNTSFCFLDIRSPGLGDTAMYLCATSRAPGREEQYFGPGTRLTVT.